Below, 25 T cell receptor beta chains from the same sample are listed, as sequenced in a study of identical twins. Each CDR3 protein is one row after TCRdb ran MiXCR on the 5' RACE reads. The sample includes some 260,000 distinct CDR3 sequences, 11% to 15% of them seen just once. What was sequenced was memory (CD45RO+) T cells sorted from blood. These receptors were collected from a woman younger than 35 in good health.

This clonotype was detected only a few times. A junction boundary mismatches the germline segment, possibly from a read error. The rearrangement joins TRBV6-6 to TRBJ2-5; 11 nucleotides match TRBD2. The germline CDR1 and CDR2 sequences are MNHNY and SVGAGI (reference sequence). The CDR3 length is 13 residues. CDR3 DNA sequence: TGTGCCAGCAGGAGACTAGCGGGGTCATACCGCCACTTC. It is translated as CASRRLAGSYRHF.

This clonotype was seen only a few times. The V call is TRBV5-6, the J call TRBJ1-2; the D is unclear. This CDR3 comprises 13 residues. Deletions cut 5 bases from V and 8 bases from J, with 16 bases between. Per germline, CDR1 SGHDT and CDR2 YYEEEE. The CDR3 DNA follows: TGTGCCAGCAGTACCCTCGATCGTTCAGGCTACACCTTC. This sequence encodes CASSTLDRSGYTF.

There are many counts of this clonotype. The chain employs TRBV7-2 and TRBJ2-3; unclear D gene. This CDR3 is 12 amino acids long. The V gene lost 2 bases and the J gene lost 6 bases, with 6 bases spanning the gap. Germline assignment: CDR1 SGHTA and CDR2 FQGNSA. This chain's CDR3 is CASSLSGDTQYF. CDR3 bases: TGTGCCAGCAGCTTATCGGGTGATACGCAGTATTTT.

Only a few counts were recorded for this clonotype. CDR3 in DNA: TGTGCCAGCACCCTATGGGGGTTACCCCTCCACTTT. The encoded protein is CASTLWGLPLHF. The chain recombines TRBV2 with TRBJ1-6, with D possibly matching TRBD1 (5 bases). V was clipped by 7 bases and J by 12 bases, with 13 bases between them. The CDR3 totals 12 residues. Germline V gene lookup returns CDR1 SNHLY and CDR2 FYNNEI.

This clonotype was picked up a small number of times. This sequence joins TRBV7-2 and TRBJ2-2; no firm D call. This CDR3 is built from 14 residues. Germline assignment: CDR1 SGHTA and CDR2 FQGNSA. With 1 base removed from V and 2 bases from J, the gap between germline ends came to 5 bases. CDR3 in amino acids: CASSLEVNTGELFF. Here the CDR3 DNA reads TGTGCCAGCAGCTTAGAAGTTAACACCGGGGAGCTGTTTTTT.

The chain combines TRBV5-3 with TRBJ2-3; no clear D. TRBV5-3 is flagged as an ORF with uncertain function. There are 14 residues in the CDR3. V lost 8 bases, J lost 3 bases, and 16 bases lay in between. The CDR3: CASSVVTVTDTQYF. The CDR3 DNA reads TGTGCCAGCAGCGTAGTCACAGTGACAGATACGCAGTATTTT.

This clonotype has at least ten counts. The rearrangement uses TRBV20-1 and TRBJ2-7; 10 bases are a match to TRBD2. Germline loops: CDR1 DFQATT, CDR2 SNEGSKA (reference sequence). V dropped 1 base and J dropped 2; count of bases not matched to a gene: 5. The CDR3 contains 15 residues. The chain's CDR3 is CSARGLAGDTYEQYF. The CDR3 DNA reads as TGCAGTGCTAGAGGTCTAGCGGGGGACACCTACGAGCAGTACTTC.

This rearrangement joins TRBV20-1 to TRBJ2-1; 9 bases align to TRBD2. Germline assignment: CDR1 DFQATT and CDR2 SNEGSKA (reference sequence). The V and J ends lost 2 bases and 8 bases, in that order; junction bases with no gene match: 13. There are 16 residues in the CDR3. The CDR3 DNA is TGCAGTGCTAGATCTCGCTCTAGCGGGACACTCGATGAGCAGTTCTTC. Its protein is CSARSRSSGTLDEQFF.

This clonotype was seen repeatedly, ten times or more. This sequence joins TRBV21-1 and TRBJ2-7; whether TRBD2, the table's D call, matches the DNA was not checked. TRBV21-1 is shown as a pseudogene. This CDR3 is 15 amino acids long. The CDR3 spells CASSKGVEELGEQYF. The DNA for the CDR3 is TGTGCCAGCAGCAAAGGAGTGGAGGAACTGGGCGAGCAGTACTTC.

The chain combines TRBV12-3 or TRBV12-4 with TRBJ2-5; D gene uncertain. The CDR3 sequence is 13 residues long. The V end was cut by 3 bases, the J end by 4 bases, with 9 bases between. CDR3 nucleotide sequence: TGTGCCAGCAGTTTGGCAGCGCGAGAGACCCAGTACTTC. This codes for CASSLAARETQYF.

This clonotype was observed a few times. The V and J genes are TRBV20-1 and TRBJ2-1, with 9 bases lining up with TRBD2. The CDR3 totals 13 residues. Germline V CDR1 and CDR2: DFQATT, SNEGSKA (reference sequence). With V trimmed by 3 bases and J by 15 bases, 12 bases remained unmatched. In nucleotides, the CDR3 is TGCAGTGCTAGTAGTCTAGCGGGGACCCGGGGGTTCTTC. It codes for CSASSLAGTRGFF.

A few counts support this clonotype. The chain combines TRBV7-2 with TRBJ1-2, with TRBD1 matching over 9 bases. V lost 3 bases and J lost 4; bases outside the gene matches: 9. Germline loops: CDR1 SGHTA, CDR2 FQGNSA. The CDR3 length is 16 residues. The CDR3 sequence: CASSLTGTGRLYGYTF. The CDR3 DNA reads TGTGCCAGCAGCTTGACCGGGACAGGGCGACTCTATGGCTACACCTTC.

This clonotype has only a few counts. CDR3 coding DNA: TGTGCCAGCAGCTTATTCACCTTGCAAGAGACCCAGTACTTC. Encoded protein: CASSLFTLQETQYF. V and J are TRBV7-9 and TRBJ2-5; D not certain. CDR3 length: 14 residues. Trimming removed 2 bases from V and 2 bases from J, with 9 bases in between. Germline-derived CDR1 and CDR2 are SEHNR and FQNEAQ (reference sequence).

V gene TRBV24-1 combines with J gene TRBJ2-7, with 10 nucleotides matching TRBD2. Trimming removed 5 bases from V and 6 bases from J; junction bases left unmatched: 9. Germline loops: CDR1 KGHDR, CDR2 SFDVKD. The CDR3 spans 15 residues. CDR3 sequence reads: CATSGSGTSVCEQYF. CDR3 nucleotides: TGTGCCACCAGTGGTTCCGGGACTAGCGTTTGCGAGCAGTACTTC.

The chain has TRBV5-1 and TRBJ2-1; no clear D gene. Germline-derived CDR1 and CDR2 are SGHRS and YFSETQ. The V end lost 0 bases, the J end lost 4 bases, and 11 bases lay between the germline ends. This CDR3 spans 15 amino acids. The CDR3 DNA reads TGCGCCAGCAGCTTGGTGGTGACACATTACAATGAGCAGTTCTTC. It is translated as CASSLVVTHYNEQFF.

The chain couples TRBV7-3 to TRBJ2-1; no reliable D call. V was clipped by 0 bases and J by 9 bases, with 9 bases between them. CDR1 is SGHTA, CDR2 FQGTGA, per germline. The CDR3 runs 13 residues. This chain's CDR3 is CASSLTQDGEQFF. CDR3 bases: TGTGCCAGCAGCTTAACGCAGGATGGTGAGCAGTTCTTC. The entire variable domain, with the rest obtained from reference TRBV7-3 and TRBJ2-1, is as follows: GAGVSQTPSNKVTEKGKYVELRCDPISGHTALYWYRQSLGQGPEFLIYFQGTGAADDSGLPNDRFFAVRPEGSVSTLKIQRTERGDSAVYLCASSLTQDGEQFFGPGTRLTVL.

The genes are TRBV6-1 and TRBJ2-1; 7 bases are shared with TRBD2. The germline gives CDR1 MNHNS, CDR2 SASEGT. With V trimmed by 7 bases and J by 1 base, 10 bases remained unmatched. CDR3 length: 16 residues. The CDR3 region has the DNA TGTGCCAGCACCCGAGGCTCGGGAGGTTCCTACAATGAGCAGTTCTTC. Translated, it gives CASTRGSGGSYNEQFF.

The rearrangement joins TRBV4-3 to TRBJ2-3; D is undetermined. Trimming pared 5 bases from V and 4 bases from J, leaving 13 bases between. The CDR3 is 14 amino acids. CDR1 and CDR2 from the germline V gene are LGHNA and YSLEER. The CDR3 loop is CASSDTLRADTQYF. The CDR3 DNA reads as TGCGCCAGCAGCGACACCTTGCGCGCAGATACGCAGTATTTT.

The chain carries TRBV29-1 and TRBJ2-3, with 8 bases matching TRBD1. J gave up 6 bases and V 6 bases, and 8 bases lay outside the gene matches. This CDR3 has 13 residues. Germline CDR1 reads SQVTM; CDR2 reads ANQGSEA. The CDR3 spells CSVGDRGSDTQYF. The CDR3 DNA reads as TGCAGCGTGGGCGACAGGGGTTCGGATACGCAGTATTTT.

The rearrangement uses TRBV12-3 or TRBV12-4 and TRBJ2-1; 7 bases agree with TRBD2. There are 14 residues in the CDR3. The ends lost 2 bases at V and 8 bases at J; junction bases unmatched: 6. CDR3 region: CASSLPGGDYEQFF. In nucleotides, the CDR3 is TGTGCCAGCAGTTTACCGGGGGGAGACTATGAGCAGTTCTTC.

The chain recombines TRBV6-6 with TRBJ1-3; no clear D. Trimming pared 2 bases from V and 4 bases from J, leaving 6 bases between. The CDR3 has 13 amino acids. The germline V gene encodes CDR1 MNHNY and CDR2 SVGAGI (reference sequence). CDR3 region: CASSYDGGNTIYF. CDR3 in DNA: TGTGCCAGCAGTTACGATGGGGGAAACACCATATATTTT.

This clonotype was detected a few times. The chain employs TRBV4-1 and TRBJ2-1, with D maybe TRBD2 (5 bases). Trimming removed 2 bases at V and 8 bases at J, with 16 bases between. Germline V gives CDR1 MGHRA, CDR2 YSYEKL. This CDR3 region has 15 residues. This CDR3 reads CASSQLDWEMDEQFF. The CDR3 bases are TGCGCCAGCAGCCAATTGGACTGGGAGATGGATGAGCAGTTCTTC.

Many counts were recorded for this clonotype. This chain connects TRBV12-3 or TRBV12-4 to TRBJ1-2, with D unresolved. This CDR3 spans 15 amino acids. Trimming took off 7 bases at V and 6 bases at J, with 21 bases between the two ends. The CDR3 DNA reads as TGTGCCAGCACCCAACAGTCACGGGTTGGCGATGGCTACACCTTC. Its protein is CASTQQSRVGDGYTF.

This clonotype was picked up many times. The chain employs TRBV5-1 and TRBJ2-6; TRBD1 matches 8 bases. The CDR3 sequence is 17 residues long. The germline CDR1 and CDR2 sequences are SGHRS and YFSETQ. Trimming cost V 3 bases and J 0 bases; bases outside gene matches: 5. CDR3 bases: TGCGCCAGCAGCTCACGGACAGGGTCCTCTGGGGCCAACGTCCTGACTTTC. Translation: CASSSRTGSSGANVLTF.

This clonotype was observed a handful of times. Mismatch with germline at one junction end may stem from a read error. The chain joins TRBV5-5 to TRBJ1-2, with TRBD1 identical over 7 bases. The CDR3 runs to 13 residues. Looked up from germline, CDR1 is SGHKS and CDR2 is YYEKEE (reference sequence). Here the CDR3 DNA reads TGTGCCAGCAGCGCGAATCAGGGACAGCGGTCTTTGTTC. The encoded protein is CASSANQGQRSLF.